These T cell receptor beta chains were read from a single sample in a study of regulatory T cells in long-lasting Graves disease. A single record per CDR3 protein comes from TCRdb applying MiXCR to the multiplex PCR reads. The sample holds roughly 610,000 distinct CDR3 sequences; about 16% are singletons and the top ten take around 11%. These same data were also listed under a study on T cells in Graves' hyperthyroidism and ophthalmopathy.

This specimen was peripheral blood mononuclear cells (PBMCs), taken at new diagnosis, from a patient treated with antithyroid drugs. The receptors derive from a man younger than 30 with Graves disease. The CDR3 runs from the conserved cysteine through the conserved F or W. D genes are given only for firm matches. Expanded clones get a size class; other rows say once, few or many, or leave the size out.

abundance: .; d_gene: .; j_gene: TRBJ1-6; v_gene: TRBV12-3/TRBV12-4; CDR3nt: TGTGCCAGCAGGGACGGCCAGCTCAATAATTCACCCCTCCACTTT; CDR3aa: CASRDGQLNNSPLHF
abundance: many; d_gene: .; j_gene: TRBJ1-1; v_gene: TRBV7-3; CDR3nt: TGTGCCAGCAGCTTAACACCAGGGAACGCTGAAGCTTTCTTT; CDR3aa: CASSLTPGNAEAFF
abundance: .; d_gene: .; j_gene: TRBJ1-1; v_gene: TRBV9; CDR3nt: TGTGCCAGCAGCGTACTTAATCCCTTGAACACTGAAGCTTTCTTT; CDR3aa: CASSVLNPLNTEAFF
abundance: many; d_gene: .; j_gene: TRBJ1-2; v_gene: TRBV12-3/TRBV12-4; CDR3nt: TGTGCCAGCAGTTCACACTATGGCTACACCTTC; CDR3aa: CASSSHYGYTF
abundance: many; d_gene: .; j_gene: TRBJ2-7; v_gene: TRBV20-1; CDR3nt: TGCAGTGCTAGATCGGACATTCCTCCCTACGAGCAGTACTTC; CDR3aa: CSARSDIPPYEQYF
abundance: few; d_gene: TRBD2; j_gene: TRBJ2-7; v_gene: TRBV7-2; CDR3nt: TGTGCCAGCAGCTTAGAGCGGGGTGTCTCGTTATCCTACGAGCAGTACTTC; CDR3aa: CASSLERGVSLSYEQYF
abundance: few; d_gene: TRBD2; j_gene: TRBJ2-1; v_gene: TRBV5-1; CDR3nt: TGCGCCAGCAGCTTGGCCAACCCGGGACTAGCGGGAGGTGAGCAGTTCTTC; CDR3aa: CASSLANPGLAGGEQFF
abundance: .; d_gene: .; j_gene: TRBJ2-7; v_gene: TRBV4-1; CDR3nt: TGCGCCAGCAGCCCCAGCCAAGAGCTCGGGTCGACCTACGAGCAGTACTTC; CDR3aa: CASSPSQELGSTYEQYF
abundance: many; d_gene: TRBD1; j_gene: TRBJ1-4; v_gene: TRBV7-8; CDR3nt: TGTGCCAGCAGCTTACTTTTCGGAGAGACAGGGGCCGAAAAACTGTTTTTT; CDR3aa: CASSLLFGETGAEKLFF
abundance: few; d_gene: TRBD1; j_gene: TRBJ1-6; v_gene: TRBV5-6; CDR3nt: TGTGCCAGCAGTTACCGACCGGGACAGGGCTGGGGTTCACCCCTCCACTTT; CDR3aa: CASSYRPGQGWGSPLHF
abundance: .; d_gene: .; j_gene: TRBJ2-1; v_gene: TRBV9; CDR3nt: TGTGCCAGCAGCCCTCTCATCGCGAGCTCCTACAATGAGCAGTTCTTC; CDR3aa: CASSPLIASSYNEQFF
abundance: few; d_gene: .; j_gene: TRBJ2-3; v_gene: TRBV7-9; CDR3nt: TGTGCCAGCAGCTTAGCTATTTTAGGACCCAGGGATACGCAGTATTTT; CDR3aa: CASSLAILGPRDTQYF
abundance: few; d_gene: .; j_gene: TRBJ1-2; v_gene: TRBV2; CDR3nt: TGTGCCAGCAGAGATGCCGTCCAATCGGGTGGCTACACCTTC; CDR3aa: CASRDAVQSGGYTF
abundance: many; d_gene: TRBD1; j_gene: TRBJ1-1; v_gene: TRBV6-5; CDR3nt: TGTGCCAGCAGTTCGGGACAGGGGTTCACTGAAGCTTTCTTT; CDR3aa: CASSSGQGFTEAFF
abundance: .; d_gene: .; j_gene: TRBJ2-7; v_gene: TRBV9; CDR3nt: TGTGCCAGCAGCGTATCACCGGGATCCTCCTACGAGCAGTACTTC; CDR3aa: CASSVSPGSSYEQYF
abundance: .; d_gene: .; j_gene: TRBJ1-4; v_gene: TRBV6-1; CDR3nt: TGTGCCACTGGGGTCAGTCAACTGTTTTTT; CDR3aa: CATGVSQLFF
abundance: few; d_gene: TRBD1; j_gene: TRBJ1-3; v_gene: TRBV7-3; CDR3nt: TGTGCCAGCAGCGCTACAGGGGATGGAAACACCATATATTTT; CDR3aa: CASSATGDGNTIYF
abundance: .; d_gene: TRBD1; j_gene: TRBJ2-1; v_gene: TRBV6-2/TRBV6-3; CDR3nt: TGTGCCAGCAGTTACCAATTACAGGGGAACCCCTACAATGAGCAGTTCTTC; CDR3aa: CASSYQLQGNPYNEQFF
abundance: .; d_gene: .; j_gene: TRBJ2-7; v_gene: TRBV9; CDR3nt: TGTGCCAGCAGCCCATCCCCGACAGACAGACTCTACGAGCAGTACTTC; CDR3aa: CASSPSPTDRLYEQYF
abundance: .; d_gene: TRBD1; j_gene: TRBJ1-5; v_gene: TRBV15; CDR3nt: TGTGCCACCAGCAGAGATTCATGGGCAGGGGGACATCAGCCCCAGCATTTT; CDR3aa: CATSRDSWAGGHQPQHF
abundance: .; d_gene: .; j_gene: TRBJ1-1; v_gene: TRBV9; CDR3nt: TGTGCCAGCAGCGTAGGGAATGAGGGCAGCGAAGCTTTCTTT; CDR3aa: CASSVGNEGSEAFF
abundance: once; d_gene: TRBD2; j_gene: TRBJ2-7; v_gene: TRBV20-1; CDR3nt: TGCAGTGCTAGAGATGAACTAGCGGGACCTTACGAGCAGTACTTC; CDR3aa: CSARDELAGPYEQYF
abundance: .; d_gene: TRBD2; j_gene: TRBJ2-1; v_gene: TRBV5-1; CDR3nt: TGCGCCAGCAGCTTGGCTCTAGCGGGGGGAGAGGAGCAGTTCTTC; CDR3aa: CASSLALAGGEEQFF
abundance: many; d_gene: TRBD1; j_gene: TRBJ1-4; v_gene: TRBV7-9; CDR3nt: TGTGCCAGCAGCTTGGACAGGGAGGAGGAAAAACTGTTTTTT; CDR3aa: CASSLDREEEKLFF
abundance: .; d_gene: .; j_gene: TRBJ1-1; v_gene: TRBV5-1; CDR3nt: TGCGCCAGCAGCGGTACTCGGGGGGGGAACACTGAAGCTTTCTTT; CDR3aa: CASSGTRGGNTEAFF
abundance: .; d_gene: .; j_gene: TRBJ2-6; v_gene: TRBV5-1; CDR3nt: TGCGCCAGCAGCCGACTGGACAGCATACAGGAGGGGGCCAACGTCCTGACTTTC; CDR3aa: CASSRLDSIQEGANVLTF
abundance: .; d_gene: TRBD1; j_gene: TRBJ1-2; v_gene: TRBV5-5; CDR3nt: TGTGCCAGCAGCACCGGGACAGGGGAATATGGCTACACCTTC; CDR3aa: CASSTGTGEYGYTF
abundance: .; d_gene: .; j_gene: TRBJ1-1; v_gene: TRBV5-1; CDR3nt: TGTGCCACCCGACTTTTTATGAACACTGAAGCTTTCTTT; CDR3aa: CATRLFMNTEAFF
abundance: few; d_gene: TRBD1; j_gene: TRBJ1-2; v_gene: TRBV6-1; CDR3nt: TGTGCCAGCAGTGAGTACAGGGGGCGCAACTATGGCTACACCTTC; CDR3aa: CASSEYRGRNYGYTF
abundance: .; d_gene: .; j_gene: TRBJ2-5; v_gene: TRBV20-1; CDR3nt: TGCAGTGTAACCCGGACGACGCAAGAGACCCAGTACTTC; CDR3aa: CSVTRTTQETQYF
abundance: many; d_gene: TRBD1; j_gene: TRBJ2-5; v_gene: TRBV30; CDR3nt: TGTGCCGGCCACAGGGGTGAGACCCAGTACTTC; CDR3aa: CAGHRGETQYF
abundance: many; d_gene: TRBD2; j_gene: TRBJ2-2; v_gene: TRBV29-1; CDR3nt: TGCAGCGTTGCGGGACTAGCGGGAGGGCCGGCCACCGGGGAGCTGTTTTTT; CDR3aa: CSVAGLAGGPATGELFF
abundance: many; d_gene: .; j_gene: TRBJ2-1; v_gene: TRBV14; CDR3nt: TGTGCCAGCAGCCAGGGGCAGGCGGTGTTTCATAATGAGCAGTTCTTC; CDR3aa: CASSQGQAVFHNEQFF
abundance: .; d_gene: TRBD1; j_gene: TRBJ2-2; v_gene: TRBV5-1; CDR3nt: TGCGCCAGCAGCCGAGGACAGGGCGGGTCCGGGGAGCTGTTTTTT; CDR3aa: CASSRGQGGSGELFF
abundance: .; d_gene: TRBD2; j_gene: TRBJ2-1; v_gene: TRBV6-1; CDR3nt: TGTGCCAGCAGGGGACCGGGAGGGCCCCCAACTGAGCAGTTCTTC; CDR3aa: CASRGPGGPPTEQFF
abundance: many; d_gene: TRBD2; j_gene: TRBJ2-3; v_gene: TRBV5-1; CDR3nt: TGCGCCAGCAGCCAAGGAGGGAGGGGTGTTAACACAAATACGCAGTATTTT; CDR3aa: CASSQGGRGVNTNTQYF
abundance: .; d_gene: TRBD1; j_gene: TRBJ1-1; v_gene: TRBV5-1; CDR3nt: TGCGCCAGCAGCTCCCGGACAGGGCCTGAAGCTTTCTTT; CDR3aa: CASSSRTGPEAFF
abundance: many; d_gene: .; j_gene: TRBJ2-5; v_gene: TRBV6-2/TRBV6-3; CDR3nt: TGTGCCAGCAGTTACTGGGGGGCAGAGACCCAGTACTTC; CDR3aa: CASSYWGAETQYF
abundance: .; d_gene: .; j_gene: TRBJ1-3; v_gene: TRBV11-3; CDR3nt: TGTGCCAGCAGCTTTACCACGGACACGAGAAACACCATATATTTT; CDR3aa: CASSFTTDTRNTIYF
abundance: many; d_gene: .; j_gene: TRBJ1-1; v_gene: TRBV10-3; CDR3nt: TGTGCCATCAGAGATCCGGCAGACGAAATTCGGGAAGCTTTCTTT; CDR3aa: CAIRDPADEIREAFF
abundance: .; d_gene: .; j_gene: TRBJ1-3; v_gene: TRBV7-8; CDR3nt: TGTGCCAGCACCCCTTACAGGGACGACTCTGGAAACACCATATATTTT; CDR3aa: CASTPYRDDSGNTIYF
abundance: few; d_gene: TRBD2; j_gene: TRBJ2-7; v_gene: TRBV29-1; CDR3nt: TGCAGCGTTGAAGATCTGCGGGAGACCACCTACGAGCAGTACTTC; CDR3aa: CSVEDLRETTYEQYF
abundance: many; d_gene: .; j_gene: TRBJ1-2; v_gene: TRBV12-5; CDR3nt: TGTGCTAGTGGTTTGCCGCCGGACAGTTCGTATGGCTACACCTTC; CDR3aa: CASGLPPDSSYGYTF
abundance: many; d_gene: .; j_gene: TRBJ2-7; v_gene: TRBV15; CDR3nt: TGTGCCACCAGCAGAGATCGACAATACGAGCAGTACTTC; CDR3aa: CATSRDRQYEQYF
abundance: .; d_gene: .; j_gene: TRBJ1-2; v_gene: TRBV12-3/TRBV12-4; CDR3nt: TGTGCCAGCAGTGAAGAAGTGGTGGGCTACACCTTC; CDR3aa: CASSEEVVGYTF
abundance: .; d_gene: TRBD1; j_gene: TRBJ1-5; v_gene: TRBV4-1; CDR3nt: TGCGCCAGCAGCCAGACAGGGGGCGCGGGCAATCAGCCCCAGCATTTT; CDR3aa: CASSQTGGAGNQPQHF
abundance: many; d_gene: TRBD1; j_gene: TRBJ2-5; v_gene: TRBV9; CDR3nt: TGTGCCAGCAGCGGCGGGACAGGGCCCCCCCAAGAGACCCAGTACTTC; CDR3aa: CASSGGTGPPQETQYF
abundance: .; d_gene: .; j_gene: TRBJ1-2; v_gene: TRBV14; CDR3nt: TGTGCCAGCAGCCAAGATGGCAGCTTCTATGGCTACACCTTC; CDR3aa: CASSQDGSFYGYTF